These 18 T cell receptor beta chains were all obtained from the same sample, sequenced in a study of brain T cells in children with intractable seizures. Measured with immunoSEQ multiplex PCR; TCRdb has only the in-frame clones, and not every one. The repertoire holds 300,000 to 400,000 clones, roughly 93% seen once, with about 5.8% in the top ten. As for time point: blood from clinic visit 5 months post-surgery; TSC patient then seizure free. The source was peripheral blood, collected 4 to 5 months after surgery. These receptor sequences come from a boy less than two years old with tuberous sclerosis and intractable seizures.

This clone was recorded only once. This rearrangement joins TRBV15 to TRBJ1-2; possible D gene TRBD1, 6 bases. This CDR3 has 12 amino acids. V was pared by 5 bases and J by 5 bases, with 9 bases between. Germline assignment: CDR1 LNHNV and CDR2 YYDKDF (reference sequence). In DNA, the CDR3 is TGTGCCACCAGCCAGGGGCAGTATGGCTACACCTTC. It is translated as CATSQGQYGYTF.

The chain joins TRBV5-4 to TRBJ2-7; no reliable D call. Germline CDR1 is SGHNT and CDR2 is YYREEE (reference sequence). The CDR3 has 12 residues. The V gene lost 4 bases and the J gene lost 2 bases, with 7 bases spanning the gap. Here the CDR3 DNA reads TGTGCCAGCAGCGGGCCTACCTACGAGCAGTACTTC. Residues: CASSGPTYEQYF.

The chain carries TRBV6-2 or TRBV6-3 and TRBJ2-5; D not resolved. V gave up 4 bases and J gave up 5 bases, with 17 bases separating them. Germline lookup yields CDR1 MNHEY and CDR2 SVGEGT. The CDR3 sequence is 15 residues long. The CDR3 DNA follows: TGTGCCAGCAGTTCGATGGCGACGAGCCGGGAGACCCAGTACTTC. The encoded protein is CASSSMATSRETQYF.

This chain connects TRBV7-9 to TRBJ2-1; possible D gene TRBD2, 6 bases. This CDR3 spans 14 amino acids. Trimming took 11 bases from V and 0 from J, leaving 14 bases between them. Germline loops: CDR1 SEHNR, CDR2 FQNEAQ (reference sequence). The CDR3 DNA is TGTGCCCCCACCCTCGGGAGCTCCTACAATGAGCAGTTCTTC. This gives the protein CAPTLGSSYNEQFF.

CDR3 bases: TGTGCCTGGAGTGAGGCCCAGGGGGCCTATCAGCCCCAGCATTTT. Protein sequence: CAWSEAQGAYQPQHF. This chain uses TRBV30 with TRBJ1-5, with TRBD1 matching 8 bases. The CDR3 is 15 residues long. Trimming at V came to 1 base and at J to 5 bases, leaving 7 bases not matched to a gene. Germline V CDR1 and CDR2: GTSNPN, SVGIG (reference sequence).

J is TRBJ2-2 and V is TRBV3-1 (or the pseudogene TRBV3-2); 8 nucleotides agree with TRBD1. Germline CDR1 and CDR2: LGHDT and YNNKEL (reference sequence). After removal of 2 bases from V and 1 base from J, the junction contained 6 bases not matched to a gene. The CDR3 consists of 17 residues. In DNA form, the CDR3 reads TGTGCCAGCAGCCAACCGGGACAGGCATTGAACACCGGGGAGCTGTTTTTT. Its protein product is CASSQPGQALNTGELFF.

The gene calls are TRBV30 and TRBJ1-2; tentative D call: TRBD1 (6 bases). The CDR3 runs 12 residues. Trimming stripped 2 bases from V and 12 bases from J, with 16 bases between. In germline, CDR1 is GTSNPN, CDR2 SVGIG (reference sequence). The CDR3 region is CAWSLYRESDTF. CDR3 bases: TGTGCCTGGAGTTTATACAGGGAATCGGACACCTTC.

This chain uses TRBV5-1 with TRBJ2-5, with D maybe TRBD1 (5 bases). V was pared by 0 bases and J by 7 bases, with 13 bases between. Germline CDR1 reads SGHRS; CDR2 reads YFSETQ. This CDR3 comprises 14 residues. The CDR3 protein is CASSLGFPQGTQYF. The DNA for the CDR3 is TGCGCCAGCAGCTTGGGGTTCCCCCAGGGGACCCAGTACTTC.

V is TRBV4-1 and J is TRBJ2-3, with 13 bases matching TRBD2. Germline V CDR1 and CDR2: MGHRA, YSYEKL. Trimming removed 2 bases from V and 0 bases from J; junction bases left unmatched: 14. CDR3 length: 21 residues. The CDR3 is CASSQLREGLTSGGSTDTQYF. In nucleotides, the CDR3 is TGCGCCAGCAGCCAACTGAGGGAGGGGCTGACTAGCGGGGGGAGCACAGATACGCAGTATTTT.

The chain combines TRBV5-1 with TRBJ2-5, with unresolved D. Germline lookup yields CDR1 SGHRS and CDR2 YFSETQ. The CDR3 totals 14 residues. V was cut by 2 bases and J by 0 bases, with 8 bases left in between. CDR3 sequence reads: CASSLGRYQETQYF. The CDR3 bases are TGCGCCAGCAGCTTAGGACGGTACCAAGAGACCCAGTACTTC.

This clone was detected once. The chain uses TRBV7-2 and TRBJ1-4; D is perhaps TRBD1 (6 bases). With 5 bases removed from V and 7 bases from J, the gap between germline ends came to 17 bases. This CDR3 contains 15 residues. CDR1 is SGHTA, CDR2 FQGNSA, per germline. CDR3 sequence reads: CASSGREAGAEKLFF. DNA for the CDR3: TGTGCCAGCAGCGGGCGGGAGGCAGGGGCTGAAAAACTGTTTTTT.

The rearrangement uses TRBV6-6 and TRBJ1-1; D not resolved. Between the trimmed V and J ends, which lost 4 bases and 3 bases, there was a span of 3 bases. Germline V gene lookup returns CDR1 MNHNY and CDR2 SVGAGI (reference sequence). The CDR3 extends over 11 amino acids. The CDR3 here is CASSSYTEAFF. In nucleotides, the CDR3 is TGTGCCAGCAGTTCCTACACTGAAGCTTTCTTT.

CDR3 sequence reads: CASSRRDTSYEQYF. The DNA for the CDR3 is TGTGCCAGTAGTCGTCGGGACACGTCCTACGAGCAGTACTTC. This chain joins TRBV19 and TRBJ2-7; D possibly corresponds to TRBD1 (6 bases). The CDR3 extends over 14 amino acids. V lost 5 bases to trimming and J lost 1 base, with 12 bases between them. The germline V gene encodes CDR1 LNHDA and CDR2 SQIVND (reference sequence).

This chain joins TRBV25-1 and TRBJ1-2, with D tentatively TRBD1 (5 bases). Trimming took 4 bases from V and 0 from J, leaving 6 bases between them. There are 13 residues in the CDR3. In germline, CDR1 is MGHDK, CDR2 SYGVNS. In nucleotides, the CDR3 is TGTGCCAGCAGTGGGACAACTAACTATGGCTACACCTTC. It codes for CASSGTTNYGYTF.

The rearrangement links TRBV6-5 to TRBJ1-5; TRBD1 matches at 7 bases. V was clipped by 2 bases and J by 3 bases; unmatched bases: 4. This CDR3 region has 15 residues. The V gene's germline CDR1 is MNHEY and CDR2 SVGAGI. CDR3 coding DNA: TGTGCCAGCAGTTACCGGACAGGAAACAATCAGCCCCAGCATTTT. It yields the protein CASSYRTGNNQPQHF.

The chain links TRBV3-1 (or the pseudogene TRBV3-2) to TRBJ2-1, with TRBD1 as a possible D gene (6 bases). Trimming removed 0 bases at V and 0 bases at J, with 9 bases between. The CDR3 is made up of 16 amino acids. The V gene's germline CDR1 is LGHDT and CDR2 YNNKEL (reference sequence). The CDR3 protein is CASSQEVGGSYNEQFF. Here the CDR3 DNA reads TGTGCCAGCAGCCAAGAAGTAGGGGGCTCCTACAATGAGCAGTTCTTC.

The CDR3 nucleotides read TGTGCCAGCAGCTTATCGGCGATCCGGATCGAGCAGTTCTTC. Its protein product is CASSLSAIRIEQFF. The genes are TRBV7-9 and TRBJ2-1; no reliable D call. Trimming pared 2 bases from V and 10 bases from J, leaving 15 bases between. This CDR3 spans 14 amino acids. CDR1 and CDR2 from the germline V gene are SEHNR and FQNEAQ (reference sequence).

The chain couples TRBV5-1 to TRBJ2-7; TRBD2 might be the D (6 bases). This CDR3 comprises 14 residues. Germline V CDR1 and CDR2: SGHRS, YFSETQ. Trimming pared 0 bases from V and 6 bases from J, leaving 13 bases between. The DNA of the CDR3 is TGCGCCAGCAGCTTGGAAAGGGAGGTGAGCGAGCAGTACTTC. Amino acid sequence: CASSLEREVSEQYF.